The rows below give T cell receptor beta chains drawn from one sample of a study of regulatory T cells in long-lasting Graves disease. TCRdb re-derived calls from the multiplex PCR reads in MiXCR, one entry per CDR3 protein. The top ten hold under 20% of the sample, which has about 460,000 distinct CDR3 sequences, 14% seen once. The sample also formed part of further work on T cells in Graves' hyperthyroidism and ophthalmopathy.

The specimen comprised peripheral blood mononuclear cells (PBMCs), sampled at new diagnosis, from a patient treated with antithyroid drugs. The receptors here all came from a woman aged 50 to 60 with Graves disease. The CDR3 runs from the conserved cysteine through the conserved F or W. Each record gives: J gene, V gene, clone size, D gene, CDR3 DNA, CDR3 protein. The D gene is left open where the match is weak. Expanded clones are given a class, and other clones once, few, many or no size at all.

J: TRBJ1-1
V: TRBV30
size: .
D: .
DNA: TGTGCCTGCCGGGGGGGGAACACTGAAGCTTTCTTT
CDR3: CACRGGNTEAFF

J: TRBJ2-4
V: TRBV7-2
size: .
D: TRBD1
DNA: TGTGCCAGCAGCCCCGGGACAGTTAACATTCAGTACTTC
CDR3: CASSPGTVNIQYF

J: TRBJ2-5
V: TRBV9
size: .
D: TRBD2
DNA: TGTGCCAGCAGCGCTGACTTAGCGGGCCAAGAGACCCAGTACTTC
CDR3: CASSADLAGQETQYF

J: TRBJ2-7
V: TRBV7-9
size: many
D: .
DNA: TGTGCCAGCAGTTCCCCGGAGGACGGATCCTACGAGCAGTACTTC
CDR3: CASSSPEDGSYEQYF

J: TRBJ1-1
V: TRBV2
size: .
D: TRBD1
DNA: TGTGCCGGCCTAACCGGGACAGGGGGTACTGAAGCTTTCTTT
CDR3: CAGLTGTGGTEAFF

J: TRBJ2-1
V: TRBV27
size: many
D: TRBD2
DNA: TGTGCCAGCAGTTTAATAGCGGGAGTCTACAATGAGCAGTTCTTC
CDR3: CASSLIAGVYNEQFF

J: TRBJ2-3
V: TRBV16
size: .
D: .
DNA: TGTGCCAGCACCCCAAGTCCCACAGATACGCAGTATTTT
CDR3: CASTPSPTDTQYF

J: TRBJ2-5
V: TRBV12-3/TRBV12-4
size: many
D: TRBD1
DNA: TGTGCCAGCACCGGGACAGCCCAAGAGACCCAGTACTTC
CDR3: CASTGTAQETQYF

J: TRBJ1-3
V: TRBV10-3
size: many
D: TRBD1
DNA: TGTGCCATCAGTGAGCTACCGGGACAGGGGGAAACTGGAAACACCATATATTTT
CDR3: CAISELPGQGETGNTIYF

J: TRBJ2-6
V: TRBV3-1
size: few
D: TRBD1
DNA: TGTGCCAGCAGCCGCGAGACAGGGGTAGCCTCTGGGGCCAACGTCCTGACTTTC
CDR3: CASSRETGVASGANVLTF

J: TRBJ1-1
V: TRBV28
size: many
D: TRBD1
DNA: TGTGCCAGCAGCCACAATACAGGGGCAACATCAGAAGCTTTCTTT
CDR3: CASSHNTGATSEAFF

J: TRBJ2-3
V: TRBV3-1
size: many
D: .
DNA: TGTGCCAGCAGCCAAGGATGGAGGGGGCTTATAGATACGCAGTATTTT
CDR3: CASSQGWRGLIDTQYF

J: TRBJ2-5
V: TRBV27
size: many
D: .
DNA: TGTGCCAGCAGTTTATATCCGAGCCAAGAGACCCAGTACTTC
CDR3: CASSLYPSQETQYF

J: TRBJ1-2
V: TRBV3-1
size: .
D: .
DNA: TGTGCCAGCAGCGGACGAGGAAGACACTATGGCTACACCTTC
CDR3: CASSGRGRHYGYTF

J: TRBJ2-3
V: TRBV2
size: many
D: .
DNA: TGTGCCAGCAGACTTAGCGGATCCCCTTCCACAGATACGCAGTATTTT
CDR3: CASRLSGSPSTDTQYF

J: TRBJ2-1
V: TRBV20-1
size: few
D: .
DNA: TGCAGTGCGCCTACTAGGTCCAATGAGCAGTTCTTC
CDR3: CSAPTRSNEQFF

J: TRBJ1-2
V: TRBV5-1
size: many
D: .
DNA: TGCGCCAGCGCGCCCGGGACGGCCGATCCCGAAAACTATGGCTACACCTTC
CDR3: CASAPGTADPENYGYTF

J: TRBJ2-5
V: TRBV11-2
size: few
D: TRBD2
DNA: TGTGCCAGCAGCTTAAATGGGGGGGGAATGATCCAAGAGACCCAGTACTTC
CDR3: CASSLNGGGMIQETQYF

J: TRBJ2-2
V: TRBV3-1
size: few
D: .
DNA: TGTGCCAGCAGCATCGGGACTTCGGGAGCCGGGGAGCTGTTTTTT
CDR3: CASSIGTSGAGELFF

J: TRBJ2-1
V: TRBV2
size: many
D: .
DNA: TGTGCCAGCAGTGCCTTGGGTGAGCAGTTCTTC
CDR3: CASSALGEQFF

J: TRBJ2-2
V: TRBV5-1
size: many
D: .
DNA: TGCGCCAGCAGCTTGTCTTGGGGAAACACCGGGGAGCTGTTTTTT
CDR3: CASSLSWGNTGELFF

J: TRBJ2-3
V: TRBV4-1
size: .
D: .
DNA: TGCGCCAGCAGCCCCCCAGCAGGGGCTAGCACAGATACGCAGTATTTT
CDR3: CASSPPAGASTDTQYF

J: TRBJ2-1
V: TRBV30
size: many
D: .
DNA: TGTGCCTGGAGGGCCGAGTACAATGAGCAGTTCTTC
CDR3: CAWRAEYNEQFF

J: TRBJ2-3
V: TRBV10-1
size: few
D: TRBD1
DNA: TGCGCCAGCAGTAAAGGACAGGGGATGCCAGATACGCAGTATTTT
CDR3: CASSKGQGMPDTQYF

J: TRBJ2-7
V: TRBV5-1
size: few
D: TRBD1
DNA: TGCGCCAGCAGCTTGGCTTTTCCGCCGGGACAGGCGGCCTACGAGCAGTACTTC
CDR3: CASSLAFPPGQAAYEQYF

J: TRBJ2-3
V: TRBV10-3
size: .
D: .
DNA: TGTGCCACGATCGACGGGGGGCATTTGTCGGATACGCAGTATTTT
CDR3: CATIDGGHLSDTQYF

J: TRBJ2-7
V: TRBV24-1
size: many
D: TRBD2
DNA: TGTGCCACCAGTGAAGCTAGCGGGAGTTTCAACGAGCAGTACTTC
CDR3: CATSEASGSFNEQYF

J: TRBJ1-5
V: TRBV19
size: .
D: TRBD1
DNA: TGTGCCACCGGGGACAGTCCGCCCCAGCCCCAGCATTTT
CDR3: CATGDSPPQPQHF

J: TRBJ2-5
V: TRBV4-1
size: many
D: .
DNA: TGCGCCAGCAGCAAGGTGGAATACCAAGAGACCCAGTACTTC
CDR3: CASSKVEYQETQYF

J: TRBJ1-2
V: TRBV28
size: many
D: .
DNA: TGTGCCAGCAGTTCCCTTCACAGATTTCCATATGGCTACACCTTC
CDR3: CASSSLHRFPYGYTF

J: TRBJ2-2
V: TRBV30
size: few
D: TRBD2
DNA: TGTGCCTGGAGTGGAGTAGCGGGAGGGCTCCTTGAGACCGGGGAGCTGTTTTTT
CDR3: CAWSGVAGGLLETGELFF

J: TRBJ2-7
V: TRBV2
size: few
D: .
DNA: TGTGCCAGCAGCGTTGAGGGAGTCCTTGACGAGCAGTACTTC
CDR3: CASSVEGVLDEQYF

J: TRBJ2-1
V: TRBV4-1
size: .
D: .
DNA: TGCGCCAGCAACCAGATGCCGGGGGCCTCCTACAATGAGCAGCTCTTC
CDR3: CASNQMPGASYNEQLF

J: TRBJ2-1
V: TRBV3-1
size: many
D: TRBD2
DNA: TGTGCCAGCAGCCCGCGGACTAGCGGGGAAGCTGTCTTC
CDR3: CASSPRTSGEAVF

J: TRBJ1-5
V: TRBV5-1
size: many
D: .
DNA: TGCGCCAGCAGCGACCTCCCCGGGGAGGCTCAGCCCCAGCATTTT
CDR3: CASSDLPGEAQPQHF